The rows below give T cell receptor beta chains drawn from one sample of a study of T cells after somatic rescue of genetic block. TCRdb's table, derived via immunoSEQ multiplex PCR, lists solely in-frame clones and lacks some. The repertoire holds approximately 70,000 clones, under 95% seen once, with about 3% in the top ten. The source material was peripheral blood mononuclear cells (PBMCs). These receptors were obtained from a man aged 30-40 years. Both conserved end residues are part of each CDR3. The D gene is left open where the match is weak. Not all rows give a size; the values are once, few, many and, for expanded clones, a class.

TRBJ1-4,TRBD1,once,TRBV5-6,CASSRGGAGGNEKLFF,TGTGCCAGCAGTAGAGGCGGGGCAGGGGGGAATGAAAAACTGTTTTTT
TRBJ1-6,TRBD1,.,TRBV6-6,CASSPRTGDNSPLHF,TGTGCCAGCAGTCCCCGGACAGGAGATAATTCACCCCTCCACTTT
TRBJ2-3,TRBD1,once,TRBV7-9,CASSPGGTGRGTDTQYF,TGTGCCAGCAGCCCAGGGGGGACAGGGAGGGGAACAGATACGCAGTATTTT
TRBJ2-6,.,.,TRBV4-1,CASSPRGSSSGANVLTF,TGCGCCAGCAGCCCCCGGGGCAGCAGCTCTGGGGCCAACGTCCTGACTTTC
TRBJ2-5,TRBD1,.,TRBV5-1,CASSLQGARETQYF,TGCGCCAGCAGCTTACAGGGGGCGCGGGAGACCCAGTACTTC
TRBJ1-1,.,.,TRBV30,CAWSTGGEAFF,TGTGCCTGGAGTACGGGGGGAGAAGCTTTCTTT
TRBJ2-3,.,.,TRBV28,CASRPYTDTQYF,TGTGCCAGCAGGCCTTACACAGATACGCAGTATTTT
TRBJ2-7,.,.,TRBV4-2,CASSPSATGSYEQYF,TGTGCCAGCAGCCCCTCCGCTACCGGCTCCTACGAGCAGTACTTC
TRBJ2-2,.,.,TRBV19,CASSDRRRTGELFF,TGTGCCAGTTCCGACAGGAGAAGGACCGGGGAGCTGTTTTTT
TRBJ2-1,TRBD1,.,TRBV6-5,CASRDRGLVYNEQFF,TGTGCCAGCAGGGACAGGGGATTGGTGTACAATGAGCAGTTCTTC
TRBJ2-7,TRBD2,.,TRBV11-2,CASSLDSGLSYEQYF,TGTGCCAGCAGCTTGGATAGCGGGCTTTCCTACGAGCAGTACTTC
TRBJ1-1,.,.,TRBV27,CASSDGMNTEAFF,TGTGCCAGCAGCGACGGGATGAACACTGAAGCTTTCTTT
TRBJ2-5,.,.,TRBV28,CASRGWRDGETQYF,TGTGCCAGCAGGGGGTGGCGGGACGGAGAGACCCAGTACTTC
TRBJ2-2,.,.,TRBV7-2,CASSFGNPGHTGELFF,TGTGCCAGCAGCTTCGGAAACCCGGGGCACACCGGGGAGCTGTTTTTT
TRBJ2-7,TRBD1,.,TRBV30,CAWSGDRGSYEQYF,TGTGCCTGGAGTGGGGACAGGGGGTCCTACGAGCAGTACTTC
TRBJ1-6,.,.,TRBV19,CASQPTRNSPLHF,TGTGCCAGTCAACCGACGAGAAATTCACCCCTCCACTTT
TRBJ2-5,TRBD2,.,TRBV7-9,CASRPPSGRAGQETQYF,TGTGCCAGCAGGCCCCCTAGCGGGAGGGCCGGGCAAGAGACCCAGTACTTC
TRBJ2-2,.,.,TRBV5-1,CASSLGGLNTGELFF,TGCGCCAGCAGCTTGGGCGGCTTAAACACCGGGGAGCTGTTTTTT
TRBJ1-2,TRBD1,.,TRBV5-6,CASSQRTGIIGYTF,TGTGCCAGCAGCCAGCGGACAGGGATTATTGGCTACACCTTC
TRBJ1-4,.,.,TRBV30,CAWTSRPQEKLFF,TGTGCCTGGACTTCACGGCCTCAGGAAAAACTGTTTTTT
TRBJ1-2,.,.,TRBV4-1,CASSPQVVGRRLDGYTF,TGCGCCAGCAGCCCCCAAGTGGTGGGGCGAAGGCTGGATGGCTACACCTTC
TRBJ1-6,.,once,TRBV23-1,CASSQGGHGRPYNSPLHF,TGCGCCAGCAGTCAAGGGGGTCACGGCCGGCCTTATAATTCACCCCTCCACTTT
TRBJ2-1,.,.,TRBV7-9,CASSPKVRLAIEQFF,TGTGCCAGCAGCCCGAAGGTTAGGTTAGCCATTGAGCAGTTCTTC
TRBJ2-3,.,.,TRBV2,CASNVGGSLLGTQYF,TGTGCCAGCAACGTCGGGGGATCCCTCTTGGGTACGCAGTATTTT
TRBJ2-3,.,once,TRBV19,CASSIRQYTDTQYF,TGTGCCAGTAGTATCCGACAGTACACAGATACGCAGTATTTT
TRBJ1-1,.,.,TRBV7-2,CASSSSDTVTTEAFF,TGTGCCAGCAGCTCGTCGGACACCGTGACCACTGAAGCTTTCTTT
TRBJ1-6,.,.,TRBV27,CASRVGTRYSPLHF,TGTGCCAGCAGGGTGGGGACACGCTATTCACCCCTCCACTTT
TRBJ2-7,TRBD2,.,TRBV5-6,CASSRAGDSPYEQYF,TGTGCCAGCAGCCGAGCGGGAGATTCCCCCTACGAGCAGTACTTC
TRBJ1-3,.,.,TRBV4-2,CASSQDGKGNTIYF,TGTGCCAGCAGCCAAGACGGTAAAGGAAACACCATATATTTT
TRBJ2-3,TRBD2,few,TRBV6-1,CASSGTGTSGRGTDTQYF,TGTGCCAGCAGTGGAACCGGGACTAGCGGGAGAGGCACAGATACGCAGTATTTT
TRBJ2-5,TRBD1,.,TRBV2,CASSNGQGAQETQYF,TGTGCCAGCAGTAACGGACAGGGGGCCCAAGAGACCCAGTACTTC
TRBJ2-2,.,.,TRBV14,CASSQGLYTGELFF,TGTGCCAGCAGCCAGGGACTGTACACCGGGGAGCTGTTTTTT
TRBJ2-1,TRBD1,few,TRBV5-1,CASSLEVTGRYNEQFF,TGCGCCAGCAGCTTGGAAGTGACAGGGCGATACAATGAGCAGTTCTTC
TRBJ2-7,.,.,TRBV18,CASSPDANLYEQYF,TGTGCCAGCTCACCGGACGCGAACCTCTACGAGCAGTACTTC
TRBJ2-5,TRBD2,.,TRBV7-6,CASSSGSAQETQYF,TGTGCCAGCAGTAGCGGGAGTGCCCAAGAGACCCAGTACTTC
TRBJ2-5,TRBD1,.,TRBV19,CASSQDRAQETQYF,TGTGCCAGTAGTCAAGACAGGGCCCAAGAGACCCAGTACTTC
TRBJ1-2,.,.,TRBV5-5,CATNNSPPPRDGYGYTF,TGTGCCACCAATAATTCGCCACCCCCGAGGGATGGCTATGGCTACACCTTC
TRBJ2-1,TRBD2,.,TRBV7-9,CASSAGRGVNNEQFF,TGTGCCAGCAGCGCAGGCCGGGGGGTTAACAATGAGCAGTTCTTC
TRBJ2-5,TRBD1,.,TRBV5-4,CASSIRQGRRETQYF,TGTGCCAGCAGCATTCGACAGGGTAGGAGAGAGACCCAGTACTTC
TRBJ2-7,.,.,TRBV6-5,CASSYSLPPYEQYF,TGTGCCAGCAGTTACTCGTTGCCACCCTACGAGCAGTACTTC
TRBJ1-6,.,.,TRBV19,CASSMRSATNSPLHF,TGTGCCAGTAGTATGCGGTCAGCCACTAATTCACCCCTCCACTTT
TRBJ1-1,.,few,TRBV29-1,CSGHRSMNTEAFF,TGCAGCGGTCACAGGTCCATGAACACTGAAGCTTTCTTT
TRBJ1-1,TRBD1,.,TRBV10-3,CAIEGAMGTEAFF,TGTGCCATTGAGGGGGCGATGGGCACTGAAGCTTTCTTT
TRBJ1-1,.,.,TRBV7-3,CASSLEQNTEAFF,TGTGCCAGCAGCTTAGAACAGAACACTGAAGCTTTCTTT
TRBJ2-7,.,.,TRBV2,CASSEEGQRAYEQYF,TGTGCCAGCAGTGAAGAGGGCCAGAGGGCCTACGAGCAGTACTTC
TRBJ2-6,.,.,TRBV6-1,CASSEVPTSGANVLTF,TGTGCCAGCAGTGAAGTGCCGACCTCTGGGGCCAACGTCCTGACTTTC
TRBJ2-2,.,.,TRBV5-1,CASSGGANTGELFF,TGCGCCAGCAGCGGTGGAGCGAACACCGGGGAGCTGTTTTTT
TRBJ2-5,.,.,TRBV19,CASSDKYQETQYF,TGTGCCAGTAGCGACAAGTACCAAGAGACCCAGTACTTC
TRBJ1-1,TRBD1,.,TRBV18,CASHDRAEAFF,TGTGCCAGCCACGACAGGGCTGAAGCTTTCTTT
TRBJ2-6,.,.,TRBV2,CASSTDSRSVLTF,TGTGCCAGCAGTACGGACAGCCGCAGCGTCCTGACTTTC
TRBJ2-2,TRBD2,once,TRBV9,CASSVTSGVNTGELFF,TGTGCCAGCAGCGTGACTAGCGGGGTTAACACCGGGGAGCTGTTTTTT
TRBJ2-7,TRBD2,.,TRBV14,CASSRRTSGRDEQYF,TGTGCCAGCAGCCGAAGGACTAGCGGACGGGACGAGCAGTACTTC
TRBJ2-7,TRBD2,.,TRBV28,CASSSGASGRLSSYEQYF,TGTGCCAGCAGTTCCGGGGCTAGCGGGAGGCTTTCCTCCTACGAGCAGTACTTC
TRBJ2-3,TRBD2,.,TRBV7-9,CASSPLAGVGGTDTQYF,TGTGCCAGCAGCCCCCTTGCGGGGGTGGGGGGCACAGATACGCAGTATTTT
TRBJ2-5,.,.,TRBV20-1,CSARGPETQYF,TGCAGTGCCCGAGGGCCAGAGACCCAGTACTTC